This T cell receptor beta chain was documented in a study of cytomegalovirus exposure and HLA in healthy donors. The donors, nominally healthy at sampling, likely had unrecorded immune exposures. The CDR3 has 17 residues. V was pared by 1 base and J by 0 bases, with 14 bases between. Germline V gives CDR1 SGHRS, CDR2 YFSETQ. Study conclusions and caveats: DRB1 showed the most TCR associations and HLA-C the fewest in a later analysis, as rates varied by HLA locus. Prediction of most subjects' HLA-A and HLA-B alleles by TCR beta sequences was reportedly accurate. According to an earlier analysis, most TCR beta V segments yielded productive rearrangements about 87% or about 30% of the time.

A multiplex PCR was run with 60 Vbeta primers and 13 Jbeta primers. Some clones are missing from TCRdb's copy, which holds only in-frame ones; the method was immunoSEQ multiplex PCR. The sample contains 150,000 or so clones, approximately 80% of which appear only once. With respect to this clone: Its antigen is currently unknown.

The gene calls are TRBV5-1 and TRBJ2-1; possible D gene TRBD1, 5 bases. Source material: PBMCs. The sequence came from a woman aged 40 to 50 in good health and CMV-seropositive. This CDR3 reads CASSLTQGPSSYNEQFF. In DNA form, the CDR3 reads TGCGCCAGCAGCTTGACCCAGGGTCCGAGCTCCTACAATGAGCAGTTCTTC.